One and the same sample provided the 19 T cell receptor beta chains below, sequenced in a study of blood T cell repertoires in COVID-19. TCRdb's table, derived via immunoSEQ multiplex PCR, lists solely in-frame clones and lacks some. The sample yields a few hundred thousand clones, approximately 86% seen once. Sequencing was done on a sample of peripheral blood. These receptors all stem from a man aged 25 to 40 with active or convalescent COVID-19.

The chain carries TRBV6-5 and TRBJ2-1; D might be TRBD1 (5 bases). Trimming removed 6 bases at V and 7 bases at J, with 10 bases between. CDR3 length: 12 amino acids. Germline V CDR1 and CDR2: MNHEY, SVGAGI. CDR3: CASSSGLNEQFF. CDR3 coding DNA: TGTGCCAGCAGCTCAGGGTTGAATGAGCAGTTCTTC.

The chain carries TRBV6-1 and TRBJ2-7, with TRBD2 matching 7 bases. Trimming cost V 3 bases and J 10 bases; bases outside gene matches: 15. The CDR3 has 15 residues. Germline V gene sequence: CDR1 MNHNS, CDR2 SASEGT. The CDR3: CASSDVASGITSQYF. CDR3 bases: TGTGCCAGCAGTGACGTGGCTAGCGGCATTACGAGTCAGTACTTC.

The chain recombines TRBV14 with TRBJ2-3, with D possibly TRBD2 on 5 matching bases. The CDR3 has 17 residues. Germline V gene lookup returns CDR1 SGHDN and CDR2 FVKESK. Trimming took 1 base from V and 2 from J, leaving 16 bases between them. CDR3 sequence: CASSQAGGLLTTDTQYF. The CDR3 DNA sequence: TGTGCCAGCAGCCAAGCCGGAGGCTTGTTGACCACAGATACGCAGTATTTT.

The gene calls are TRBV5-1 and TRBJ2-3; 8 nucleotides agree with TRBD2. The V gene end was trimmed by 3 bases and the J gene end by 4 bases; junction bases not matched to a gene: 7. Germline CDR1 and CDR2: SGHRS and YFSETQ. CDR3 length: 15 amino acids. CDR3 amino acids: CASSSSGGNPDTQYF. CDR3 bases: TGCGCCAGCAGCTCCAGCGGGGGAAACCCAGATACGCAGTATTTT.

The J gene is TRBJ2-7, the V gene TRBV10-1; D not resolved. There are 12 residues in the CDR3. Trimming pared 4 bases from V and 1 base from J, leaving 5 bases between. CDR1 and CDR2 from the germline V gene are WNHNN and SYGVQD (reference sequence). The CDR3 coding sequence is TGCGCCAGCAGTGGGGCTTCCTACGAGCAGTACTTC. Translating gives CASSGASYEQYF.

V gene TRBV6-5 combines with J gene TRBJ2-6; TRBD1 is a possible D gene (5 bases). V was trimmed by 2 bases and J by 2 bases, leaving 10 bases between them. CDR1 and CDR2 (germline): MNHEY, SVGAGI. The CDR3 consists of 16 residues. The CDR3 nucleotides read TGTGCCAGCAGTTACGAGACAGAAGCTGGGGCCAACGTCCTGACTTTC. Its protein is CASSYETEAGANVLTF.

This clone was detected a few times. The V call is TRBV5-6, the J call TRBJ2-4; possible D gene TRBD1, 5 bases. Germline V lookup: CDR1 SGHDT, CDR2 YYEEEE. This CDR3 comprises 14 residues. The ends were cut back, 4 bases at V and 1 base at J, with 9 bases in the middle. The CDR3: CASSVTAAKNIQYF. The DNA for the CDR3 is TGTGCCAGCAGCGTGACAGCGGCCAAAAACATTCAGTACTTC.

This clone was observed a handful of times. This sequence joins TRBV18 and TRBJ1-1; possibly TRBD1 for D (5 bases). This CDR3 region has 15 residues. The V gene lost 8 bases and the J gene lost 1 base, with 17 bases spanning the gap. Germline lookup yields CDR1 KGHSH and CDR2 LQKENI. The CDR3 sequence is CASRPQGVRNTEAFF. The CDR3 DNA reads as TGTGCCAGCCGACCCCAGGGCGTAAGGAACACTGAAGCTTTCTTT.

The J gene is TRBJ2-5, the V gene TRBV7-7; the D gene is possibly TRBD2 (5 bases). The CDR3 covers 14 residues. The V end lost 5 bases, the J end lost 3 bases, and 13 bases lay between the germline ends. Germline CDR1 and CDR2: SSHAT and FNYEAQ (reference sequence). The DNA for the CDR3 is TGTGCCAGCAGCCGCGCCGGGGTTGAAGAGACCCAGTACTTC. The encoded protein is CASSRAGVEETQYF.

The CDR3 loop is CASSKEQGYTF. The DNA of the CDR3 is TGTGCCAGCAGCAAGGAACAGGGCTACACCTTC. The chain couples TRBV13 to TRBJ1-2; no clear D. Trimming removed 5 bases at V and 8 bases at J, with 9 bases between. CDR3 size: 11 residues. Per the germline V gene, CDR1 is PRHDT and CDR2 is FYEKMQ (reference sequence).

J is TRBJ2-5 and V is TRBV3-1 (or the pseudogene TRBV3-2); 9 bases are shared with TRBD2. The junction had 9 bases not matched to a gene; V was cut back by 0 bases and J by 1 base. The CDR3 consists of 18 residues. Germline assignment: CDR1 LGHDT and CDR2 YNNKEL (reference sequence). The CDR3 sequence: CASSQEFGAGGLQETQYF. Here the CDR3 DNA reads TGTGCCAGCAGCCAAGAGTTCGGAGCGGGGGGCCTCCAAGAGACCCAGTACTTC.

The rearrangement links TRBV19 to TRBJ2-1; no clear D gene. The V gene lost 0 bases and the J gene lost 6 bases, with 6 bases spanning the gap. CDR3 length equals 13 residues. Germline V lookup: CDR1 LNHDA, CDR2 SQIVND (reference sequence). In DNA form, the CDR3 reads TGTGCCAGTAGTATAGAACGTAGCAATGAGCAGTTCTTC. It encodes CASSIERSNEQFF.

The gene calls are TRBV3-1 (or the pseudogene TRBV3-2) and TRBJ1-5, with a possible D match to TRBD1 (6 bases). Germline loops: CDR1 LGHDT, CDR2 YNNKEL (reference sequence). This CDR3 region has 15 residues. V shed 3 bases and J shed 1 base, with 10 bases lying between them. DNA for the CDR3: TGTGCCAGCAGCCAGGGGCAGGGGAGCAATCAGCCCCAGCATTTT. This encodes CASSQGQGSNQPQHF.

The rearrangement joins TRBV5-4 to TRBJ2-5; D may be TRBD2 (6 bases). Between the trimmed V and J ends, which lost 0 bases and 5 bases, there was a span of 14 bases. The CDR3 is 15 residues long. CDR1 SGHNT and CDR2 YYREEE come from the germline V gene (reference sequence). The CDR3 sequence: CASSLATWGGETQYF. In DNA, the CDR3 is TGTGCCAGCAGCTTGGCCACCTGGGGAGGCGAGACCCAGTACTTC.

CDR3 DNA sequence: TGTGCCAGCAGGGTGCAGAACTATGGCTACACCTTC. This translates into CASRVQNYGYTF. The chain is built from TRBV2 and TRBJ1-2, with D uncertain. The germline CDR1 and CDR2 sequences are SNHLY and FYNNEI. The germline V and J ends were trimmed by 6 bases and 2 bases, with 7 bases remaining between them. The CDR3 length is 12 residues.

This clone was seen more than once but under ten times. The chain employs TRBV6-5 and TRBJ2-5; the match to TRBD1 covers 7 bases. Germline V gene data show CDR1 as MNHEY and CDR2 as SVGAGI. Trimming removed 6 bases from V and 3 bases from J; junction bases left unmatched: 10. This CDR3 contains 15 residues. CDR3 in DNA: TGTGCCAGCAGGGGCACGCAGGGGGTCGAAGAGACCCAGTACTTC. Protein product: CASRGTQGVEETQYF.

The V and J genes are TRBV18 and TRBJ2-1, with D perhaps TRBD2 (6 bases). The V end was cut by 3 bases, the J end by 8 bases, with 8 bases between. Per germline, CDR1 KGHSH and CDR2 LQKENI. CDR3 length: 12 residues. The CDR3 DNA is TGTGCCAGCTCACCTCAGCGGGATGAGCAGTTCTTC. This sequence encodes CASSPQRDEQFF.

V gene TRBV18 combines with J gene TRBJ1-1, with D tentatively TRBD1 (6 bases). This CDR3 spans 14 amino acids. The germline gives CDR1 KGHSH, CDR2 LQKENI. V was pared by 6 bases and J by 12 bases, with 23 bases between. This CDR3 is CASSPSNNDRNTFF. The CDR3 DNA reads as TGTGCCAGCTCGCCCAGCAACAACGACAGGAACACTTTCTTT.

The DNA of the CDR3 is TGTGCCAGCAAACCGAGTCAGGGGGACACCCGGACCACCGGGGAGCTGTTTTTT. It yields the protein CASKPSQGDTRTTGELFF. The genes are TRBV27 and TRBJ2-2, with 7 nucleotides matching TRBD1. Trimming cost V 7 bases and J 4 bases; bases outside gene matches: 18. This CDR3 has 18 residues. Germline loops: CDR1 MNHEY, CDR2 SMNVEV (reference sequence).